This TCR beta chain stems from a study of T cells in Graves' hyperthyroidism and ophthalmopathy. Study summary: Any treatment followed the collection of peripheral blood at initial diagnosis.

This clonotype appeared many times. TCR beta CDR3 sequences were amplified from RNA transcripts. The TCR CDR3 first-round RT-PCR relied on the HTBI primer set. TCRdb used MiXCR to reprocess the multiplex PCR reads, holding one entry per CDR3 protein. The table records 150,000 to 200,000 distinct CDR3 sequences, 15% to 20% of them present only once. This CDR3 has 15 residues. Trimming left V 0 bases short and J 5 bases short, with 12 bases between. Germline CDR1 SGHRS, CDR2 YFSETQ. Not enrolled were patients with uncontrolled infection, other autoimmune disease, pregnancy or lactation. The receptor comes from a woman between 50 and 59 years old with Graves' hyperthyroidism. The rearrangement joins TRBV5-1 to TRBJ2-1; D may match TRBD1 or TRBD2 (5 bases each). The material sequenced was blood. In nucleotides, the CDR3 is TGCGCCAGCAGCTTGGCGGGGTCAGGGCACAATGAGCAGTTCTTC. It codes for CASSLAGSGHNEQFF. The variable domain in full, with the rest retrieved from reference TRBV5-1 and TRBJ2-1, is KAGVTQTPRYLIKTRGQQVTLSCSPISGHRSVSWYQQTPGQGLQFLFEYFSETQRNKGNFPGRFSGRQFSNSRSEMNVSTLELGDSALYLCASSLAGSGHNEQFFGPGTRLTVL.